A selection of T cell receptor beta chains follows, all from one sample in a study of blood T cell repertoires in COVID-19. The table came from immunoSEQ multiplex PCR; TCRdb's copy has only in-frame clones and leaves some out. The data contain more than 2,500 clones, roughly nine tenths of them singletons. Sequencing input: peripheral blood. These receptor sequences come from a human donor with active COVID-19. The donor label of this sample is uncertain. Each CDR3 is given with its conserved first and last residue. A D gene is named only where the DNA matches it firmly. The size field is filled for only some rows; it gives once, few, many or a size class.

TRBJ1-4 TRBV29-1 . TRBD1 CSAEGQGKEKLFF TGCAGCGCCGAGGGACAGGGTAAAGAAAAACTGTTTTTT
TRBJ1-1 TRBV6-6 once . CASSYPIQGSGTEAFF TGTGCCAGCAGTTACCCTATACAGGGATCGGGCACTGAAGCTTTCTTT
TRBJ2-3 TRBV24-1 . . CATSDLRGSDTQYF TGTGCCACCAGTGATTTGAGGGGTTCAGATACGCAGTATTTT
TRBJ2-1 TRBV10-1 . TRBD2 CASSEFARLAPYNEQFF TGCGCCAGCAGTGAGTTCGCCCGACTAGCCCCGTACAATGAGCAGTTCTTC
TRBJ2-1 TRBV28 . TRBD2 CASSLSGLAGNEQFF TGTGCCAGCAGTTTATCCGGACTAGCGGGCAATGAGCAGTTCTTC
TRBJ2-1 TRBV9 . TRBD2 CASSAPSGSRYNEQFF TGTGCCAGCAGCGCTCCTAGCGGGAGTCGGTACAATGAGCAGTTCTTC
TRBJ1-1 TRBV2 . . CASRQLMNTEAFF TGTGCCAGCAGACAGCTCATGAACACTGAAGCTTTCTTT
TRBJ1-1 TRBV2 . . CASRGLLNTEAFF TGTGCCAGCAGGGGACTGTTGAACACTGAAGCTTTCTTT
TRBJ2-7 TRBV15 once TRBD1 CATSPDRGGYEQYF TGTGCCACCAGCCCGGACAGGGGAGGATACGAGCAGTACTTC
TRBJ1-3 TRBV21-1 . . CATPPRVILGNTIYF TGTGCCACCCCCCCCCGGGTTATCCTAGGAAACACCATATATTTT
TRBJ2-1 TRBV3-1/TRBV3-2 . . CASSQAGPRGEQFF TGTGCCAGCAGCCAAGCGGGACCACGGGGGGAGCAGTTCTTC
TRBJ1-5 TRBV18 . TRBD1 CASSPRGQGVVQPQHF TGTGCCAGCTCACCAAGGGGACAGGGGGTGGTTCAGCCCCAGCATTTT
TRBJ1-1 TRBV11-2 . . CASSILPSATEAFF TGTGCCAGCAGCATCCTCCCTAGCGCCACTGAAGCTTTCTTT
TRBJ2-3 TRBV2 . TRBD2 CASTRGAGGSTDTQYF TGTGCCAGCACCAGGGGAGCGGGAGGTAGCACAGATACGCAGTATTTT